This entry is about one TCR beta chain. What it binds is not known. This sample is part of a study of CD8 T cells in Susac syndrome. Study overall: Clinical remission applied to roughly eight sequenced Susac syndrome patients, and about six had active disease. Study-level points and caveats: Clonal expansion of Susac CD8+ cells peaked in TEMRA cells, and it also peaked in active patients.

An amount of RNA that ranged from roughly 0.5 to 1 ug was reverse transcribed with random hexamers. TCRdb ran MiXCR on the immunoSEQ multiplex PCR reads and lists one entry per CDR3 protein. The data contain about 190,000 distinct CDR3 sequences, roughly 94% of them singletons. Sequenced material: CD8+ T cells from PBMCs. The receptor was derived from a human donor with Susac syndrome.

The CDR3 bases are TGTGCCAGCACCTCTGGAGGGGGCTGGACAGATACGCAGTATTTT. This encodes CASTSGGGWTDTQYF. The V call is TRBV27, the J call TRBJ2-3; maybe TRBD1 (7 bases). Germline CDR1 and CDR2: MNHEY and SMNVEV (reference sequence). The V end lost 7 bases, the J end lost 3 bases, and 17 bases lay between the germline ends. This CDR3 has 15 residues.